These 17 T cell receptor beta chains came from one sample sequenced in a study of lymphopenia after photon versus proton radiotherapy. TCRdb's copy holds only in-frame clones and misses some; the assay was immunoSEQ multiplex PCR. This repertoire shows approximately 65,000 clones, 80% to 90% found once; its top ten account for about a tenth. Material: peripheral blood, obtained from a patient treated with proton-based radiotherapy. Receptors were obtained from an elderly man with esophageal cancer.

The chain uses TRBV4-2 and TRBJ2-5; the D call may be TRBD1 or TRBD2 (5 bases each). This CDR3 spans 15 amino acids. The germline gives CDR1 LGHNA, CDR2 YNFKEQ. With 4 bases removed from V and 1 base from J, the gap between germline ends came to 13 bases. The CDR3 DNA follows: TGTGCCAGCAGCCGACAGACCGGGACCCAAGAGACCCAGTACTTC. Its protein is CASSRQTGTQETQYF.

This chain joins TRBV6-1 and TRBJ1-5, with TRBD1 matching 8 bases. Germline V gives CDR1 MNHNS, CDR2 SASEGT. V gave up 6 bases and J gave up 0 bases; unmatched junction bases: 4. The CDR3 has 15 residues. The CDR3 here is CASRGQVNSNQPQHF. Written as DNA, the CDR3 is TGTGCCAGCAGGGGACAGGTGAATAGCAATCAGCCCCAGCATTTT.

V gene TRBV30 combines with J gene TRBJ2-7, with 7 bases fitting TRBD1. The V segment lost 3 bases and the J segment 5 bases; nucleotides outside the gene matches: 7. Germline V lookup: CDR1 GTSNPN, CDR2 SVGIG (reference sequence). The CDR3 covers 13 residues. The CDR3 DNA reads TGTGCCTGGAGGATGACAGGGTTCCACGAGCAGTACTTC. This gives the protein CAWRMTGFHEQYF.

The rearrangement joins TRBV7-8 to TRBJ2-5, with 9 bases matching TRBD1. The CDR3 loop spans 15 amino acids. Germline CDR1 is SGHVS and CDR2 is FQNEAQ. Trimming at V came to 6 bases and at J to 9 bases, leaving 14 bases not matched to a gene. The CDR3 sequence is CASRAGQGYKMAQYF. CDR3 in DNA: TGTGCCAGCAGAGCGGGACAGGGATACAAGATGGCCCAGTACTTC.

This chain uses TRBV9 with TRBJ1-6; D gene unclear. This CDR3 has 14 residues. Germline V CDR1 and CDR2: SGDLS, YYNGEE. Trimming removed 0 bases at V and 8 bases at J, with 9 bases between. CDR3 amino acids: CASSVGRRDSPLHF. CDR3 DNA: TGTGCCAGCAGCGTAGGGCGGCGGGATTCACCCCTCCACTTT. Complete variable domain (other parts from reference TRBV9 and TRBJ1-6): DSGVTQTPKHLITATGQRVTLRCSPRSGDLSVYWYQQSLDQGLQFLIQYYNGEERAKGNILERFSAQQFPDLHSELNLSSLELGDSALYFCASSVGRRDSPLHFGNGTRLTVT.

The V call is TRBV19, the J call TRBJ1-4, with D unresolved. This CDR3 is built from 15 residues. CDR1 LNHDA and CDR2 SQIVND come from the germline V gene (reference sequence). V was cut by 1 base and J by 8 bases, with 14 bases left in between. DNA for the CDR3: TGTGCCAGTAGTATAGTGTCGTCCGCTAGGGAAAAACTGTTTTTT. This codes for CASSIVSSAREKLFF.

The chain employs TRBV18 and TRBJ2-1, with D possibly being TRBD1 (6 bases). V was trimmed by 6 bases and J by 2 bases, leaving 11 bases between them. Germline V gene lookup returns CDR1 KGHSH and CDR2 LQKENI. This CDR3 contains 14 residues. The CDR3 reads CASSQRDTYNEQFF. CDR3 DNA sequence: TGTGCCAGCTCGCAACGGGACACCTACAATGAGCAGTTCTTC. Supplemented by reference TRBV18 and TRBJ2-1, the full variable domain reads NAGVMQNPRHLVRRRGQEARLRCSPMKGHSHVYWYRQLPEEGLKFMVYLQKENIIDESGMPKERFSAEFPKEGPSILRIQQVVRGDSAAYFCASSQRDTYNEQFFGPGTRLTVL.

The chain employs TRBV7-9 and TRBJ2-1, with a possible D match to TRBD2 (5 bases). Germline CDR1 SEHNR, CDR2 FQNEAQ (reference sequence). V was shortened by 11 bases and J by 7 bases, with 24 bases between the two germline ends. This CDR3 contains 15 residues. The CDR3 DNA reads TGTGCCTATCATAGGGAGCACCTAGGGAATAATGAGCAGTTCTTC. Translating gives CAYHREHLGNNEQFF.

The chain joins TRBV19 to TRBJ2-7, with TRBD2 as a possible D gene (5 bases). The length of the CDR3 is 14 residues. The germline CDR1 and CDR2 sequences are LNHDA and SQIVND (reference sequence). V was cut by 1 base and J by 2 bases, with 9 bases left in between. The CDR3 bases are TGTGCCAGTAGTATAGTTATCGGGGCCTACGAGCAGTACTTC. Translating it yields CASSIVIGAYEQYF.

The chain joins TRBV6-5 to TRBJ1-2; 7 nucleotides align to TRBD1. Germline values: CDR1 MNHEY, CDR2 SVGAGI. The CDR3 length is 12 residues. Germline trimming cut 7 bases from V and 8 bases from J; bases unmatched to any gene: 7. For the CDR3, the DNA is TGTGCCAGCACCGACAGGGCGACCGGCTACACCTTC. Its translation is CASTDRATGYTF.

This chain connects TRBV5-1 to TRBJ2-7, with TRBD1 as a possible D gene (6 bases). CDR3 length: 17 amino acids. The V gene lost 2 bases and the J gene lost 9 bases, with 27 bases spanning the gap. Looked up from germline, CDR1 is SGHRS and CDR2 is YFSETQ. This CDR3 reads CASSFELLGQTTLRQYF. The CDR3 DNA sequence: TGCGCCAGCAGCTTTGAACTTCTCGGACAGACCACCCTCAGGCAGTACTTC.

The rearrangement joins TRBV19 to TRBJ2-2; D is tentatively TRBD1 or TRBD2 (5 bases each). CDR3 length equals 13 residues. Germline values: CDR1 LNHDA, CDR2 SQIVND (reference sequence). Trimming left V 9 bases short and J 5 bases short, with 13 bases between. CDR3 bases: TGTGCCAGCTCGTGGGGGTCAACCGGGGAGCTGTTTTTT. It specifies CASSWGSTGELFF.

In its sample, this clone was seen a few times. This rearrangement joins TRBV12-5 to TRBJ1-6; no definite D call. V shed 3 bases and J shed 7 bases, with 7 bases lying between them. CDR1 LGHNT and CDR2 FRNRAP come from the germline V gene. This CDR3 has 13 amino acids. DNA for the CDR3: TGTGCTAGTGGTTTTTCAGGAAATTCACCCCTCCACTTT. Residues: CASGFSGNSPLHF.

V gene TRBV7-2 combines with J gene TRBJ2-5; 9 bases are a match to TRBD1. J was trimmed by 5 bases and V by 5 bases; bases with no gene match: 3. The CDR3 spans 13 residues. Germline loops: CDR1 SGHTA, CDR2 FQGNSA. The CDR3 coding sequence is TGTGCCAGCAGCATTGACAGGGGGGAGACCCAGTACTTC. It encodes CASSIDRGETQYF. Variable domain in full (rest from reference TRBV7-2 and TRBJ2-5): GAGVSQSPSNKVTEKGKDVELRCDPISGHTALYWYRQSLGQGLEFLIYFQGNSAPDKSGLPSDRFSAERTGGSVSTLTIQRTQQEDSAVYLCASSIDRGETQYFGPGTRLLVL.

The rearrangement links TRBV6-1 to TRBJ2-1, with 9 bases that match TRBD2. The germline CDR1 and CDR2 sequences are MNHNS and SASEGT. V was pared by 6 bases and J by 14 bases, with 11 bases of the junction left unmatched. The CDR3 has 13 residues. This CDR3 reads CASRATGTSLEFF. CDR3 nucleotide sequence: TGTGCCAGCAGAGCGACCGGGACTAGCTTGGAGTTCTTC.

The rearrangement uses TRBV7-2 and TRBJ2-1; tentatively, D is TRBD2 (6 bases). The CDR3 is 14 amino acids. The germline V and J ends were trimmed by 2 bases and 6 bases, with 11 bases remaining between them. Per germline, CDR1 SGHTA and CDR2 FQGNSA. The CDR3 is CASSLLTSVNEQFF. The CDR3 nucleotides are TGTGCCAGCAGCTTACTGACTAGTGTCAATGAGCAGTTCTTC.

This clone was counted only a few times. This rearrangement joins TRBV19 to TRBJ1-2, with a possible D match to TRBD1 (6 bases). The CDR3 length is 15 residues. The germline CDR1 and CDR2 sequences are LNHDA and SQIVND (reference sequence). Trimming stripped 6 bases from V and 4 bases from J, with 18 bases between. CDR3 DNA: TGTGCCAGTAGCCCACAGGTTGGGGGCGGCTATGGCTACACCTTC. Translation gives CASSPQVGGGYGYTF.